This entry is about one T cell receptor (beta chain). Its antigen is still unknown. Trimming stripped 2 bases from V and 8 bases from J, with 15 bases between. The germline V gene has CDR1 MNHEY and CDR2 SVGAGI. The CDR3 contains 14 residues. Method: immunoSEQ multiplex PCR; TCRdb's copy keeps in-frame clones and lacks some. The sample yields about 110,000 clones, approximately 81% seen once. This record comes from a study of radiotherapy plus CTLA-4 blockade in lung cancer. The overall study: 15% to 20% of enrolled patients responded objectively, and 31% had disease control.

Broader study findings: Among blood TCR repertoires after radiotherapy plus ipilimumab, tumor-derived clones expanded.

Those patients who had chemo-refractory metastatic non-small-cell lung cancer were given focal radiation along with CTLA-4 blockade through ipilimumab. The sequence was collected from a human donor with non-small cell lung cancer that progressed on radiotherapy plus ipilimumab. Some clones in this sample may be carry-over from other donors' samples. The starting material was peripheral blood, obtained from a patient treated with radiotherapy plus ipilimumab. This sequence joins TRBV6-5 and TRBJ1-1; D is perhaps TRBD1 (6 bases). CDR3 amino acids: CASSYDRTVKEAFF. CDR3 DNA sequence: TGTGCCAGCAGTTACGATCGGACAGTAAAAGAAGCTTTCTTT.